This TCR beta chain was recorded in a study of radiotherapy plus CTLA-4 blockade in lung cancer. TCRdb's copy holds only in-frame clones and misses some; the assay was immunoSEQ multiplex PCR. The sample lists about 110,000 clones; about 84% were seen once. To note about this clone: The antigen remains unidentified.

Germline CDR1 reads SGDLS; CDR2 reads YYNGEE. V shed 4 bases, J shed 7 bases, and the junction held 13 bases outside the gene matches. CDR3 length: 16 residues. Study results and caveats: Once radiotherapy plus ipilimumab had been given, TCR clones derived from tumor expanded in blood.

Specimen: peripheral blood, collected from a patient treated with radiotherapy plus ipilimumab. The sequence was obtained from a human donor with non-small cell lung cancer that progressed on radiotherapy plus ipilimumab. Some clones in this sample may be carry-over from other donors' samples. The J gene is TRBJ2-2, the V gene TRBV9; 7 nucleotides align to TRBD1. The CDR3: CASSTQATGVSGELFF. The CDR3 DNA reads TGTGCCAGCAGCACCCAGGCCACAGGGGTTAGCGGGGAGCTGTTTTTT. The full variable domain, in which reference TRBV9 and TRBJ2-2 provide the parts outside the CDR3, is DSGVTQTPKHLITATGQRVTLRCSPRSGDLSVYWYQQSLDQGLQFLIQYYNGEERAKGNILERFSAQQFPDLHSELNLSSLELGDSALYFCASSTQATGVSGELFFGEGSRLTVL.